One sample yielded the 13 T cell receptor beta chains listed below, sequenced in a study of T cells in localized non-small cell lung cancer. Profiled with immunoSEQ multiplex PCR; TCRdb holds only in-frame clones, not every one. The sample consists of 25,000 or so clones, about nine tenths of them appearing once. The source was peripheral blood, collected before any cancer treatment. The receptors here all came from a male donor at least 60 years old with stage I lung adenocarcinoma.

V is TRBV30 and J is TRBJ2-3, with D hard to call. The V gene's germline CDR1 is GTSNPN and CDR2 SVGIG (reference sequence). CDR3 length: 12 residues. V lost 3 bases and J lost 6, with 10 bases in between. This chain's CDR3 is CAWSDDLDTQYF. The DNA for the CDR3 is TGTGCCTGGAGCGACGACCTGGATACGCAGTATTTT.

This chain uses TRBV7-9 with TRBJ2-7; the D is unclear. The germline gives CDR1 SEHNR, CDR2 FQNEAQ (reference sequence). V was clipped by 3 bases and J by 2 bases, with 8 bases between them. This CDR3 has 13 residues. CDR3 sequence (DNA): TGTGCCAGCAGCTTGTACGGGCCCTACGAGCAGTACTTC. Its translation: CASSLYGPYEQYF.

The rearrangement joins TRBV5-1 to TRBJ1-2; 8 bases align to TRBD1. V lost 3 bases to trimming and J lost 8 bases; unmatched junction nucleotides: 12. Germline V gives CDR1 SGHRS, CDR2 YFSETQ. This CDR3 has 15 amino acids. For the CDR3, the DNA is TGCGCCAGCAGCTCGGACAAAACCAGGGGGCGAGGCTACACCTTC. Amino acids: CASSSDKTRGRGYTF.

V gene TRBV6-5 combines with J gene TRBJ1-2; TRBD1 aligns across 7 bases. The CDR3 loop spans 12 amino acids. Germline CDR1 is MNHEY and CDR2 is SVGAGI. V was clipped by 8 bases and J by 8 bases; unmatched bases: 8. This CDR3 is CASQRGLEGYTF. The CDR3 DNA reads TGTGCCAGCCAAAGGGGGCTCGAGGGCTACACCTTC.

The chain couples TRBV18 to TRBJ1-6; D gene unclear. The CDR3 consists of 13 residues. Trimming shortened V by 3 bases and J by 9 bases, and 9 bases separated the two germline ends. CDR1 and CDR2 from the germline V gene are KGHSH and LQKENI. This CDR3 is CASSPANGSPLHF. In nucleotides, the CDR3 is TGTGCCAGCTCACCCGCCAACGGTTCACCCCTCCACTTT.

The chain is built from TRBV19 and TRBJ2-3; 9 positions agree with TRBD2. The CDR3 runs 15 residues. V shed 6 bases and J 0 bases; nucleotides not matched to a gene: 4. From germline, CDR1 is LNHDA and CDR2 SQIVND (reference sequence). The CDR3 nucleotides read TGTGCCAGTAGCGAAGGACTAGCGAGCACAGATACGCAGTATTTT. This gives the protein CASSEGLASTDTQYF.

This clone was seen a handful of times. The chain couples TRBV2 to TRBJ1-2; 10 nucleotides agree with TRBD1. V lost 0 bases to trimming and J lost 13 bases; unmatched junction nucleotides: 8. In germline, CDR1 is SNHLY, CDR2 FYNNEI. This CDR3 is built from 14 residues. The DNA for the CDR3 is TGTGCCAGCAGTGAAGCCTGGACAGGGGGATTGCCCACCTTC. Translating gives CASSEAWTGGLPTF.

The chain links TRBV28 to TRBJ2-7, with D possibly being TRBD1 or TRBD2 (6 bases each). The germline gives CDR1 MDHEN, CDR2 SYDVKM. V was cut by 6 bases and J by 6 bases, with 15 bases left in between. The CDR3 is made up of 13 amino acids. CDR3 nucleotides: TGTGCCAGCAGCCCCGGGGGCCGGGTCGAGCAGTACTTC. It yields the protein CASSPGGRVEQYF.

The chain is built from TRBV19 and TRBJ1-5; D possibly corresponds to TRBD1 (5 bases). From germline, CDR1 is LNHDA and CDR2 SQIVND (reference sequence). The CDR3 loop spans 14 amino acids. Trimming took 3 bases from V and 9 from J, leaving 15 bases between them. CDR3 residues: CASSMEAGFRPQHF. In DNA form, the CDR3 reads TGTGCCAGTAGTATGGAGGCAGGGTTCAGGCCCCAGCATTTT.

The chain uses TRBV28 and TRBJ1-1; no definite D call. Germline V gene data show CDR1 as MDHEN and CDR2 as SYDVKM. Trimming removed 3 bases at V and 2 bases at J, with 7 bases between. CDR3 length: 13 residues. The chain's CDR3 is CASSFFGNTEAFF. The DNA of the CDR3 is TGTGCCAGCAGTTTTTTTGGAAACACTGAAGCTTTCTTT.

This clone was counted a few times. The chain uses TRBV18 and TRBJ1-1; possible D gene TRBD1, 6 bases. CDR3 length: 15 residues. Germline values: CDR1 KGHSH, CDR2 LQKENI. V gave up 3 bases and J gave up 4 bases, with 15 bases separating them. The CDR3 coding sequence is TGTGCCAGCTCACCTGGACAGCCAGAATTCACTGAAGCTTTCTTT. Translating it yields CASSPGQPEFTEAFF.

J is TRBJ1-2 and V is TRBV6-5; 10 nucleotides align to TRBD1. This CDR3 has 13 amino acids. Germline assignment: CDR1 MNHEY and CDR2 SVGAGI. V lost 6 bases, J lost 5 bases, and 3 bases stayed unmatched. CDR3 nucleotides: TGTGCCAGCAGGTGGACAGGGGGTTATGGCTACACCTTC. Protein: CASRWTGGYGYTF.

The rearrangement links TRBV5-1 to TRBJ2-3; D unclear. Trimming shortened V by 0 bases and J by 2 bases, and 10 bases separated the two germline ends. CDR1 is SGHRS and CDR2 is YFSETQ in the germline V gene. The CDR3 runs to 15 residues. Here the CDR3 reads CASSLGISYTDTQYF. The DNA for the CDR3 is TGCGCCAGCAGCTTGGGGATCAGCTACACAGATACGCAGTATTTT. Full variable domain (remainder filled in from reference TRBV5-1 and TRBJ2-3): KAGVTQTPRYLIKTRGQQVTLSCSPISGHRSVSWYQQTPGQGLQFLFEYFSETQRNKGNFPGRFSGRQFSNSRSEMNVSTLELGDSALYLCASSLGISYTDTQYFGPGTRLTVL.